What follows describes a single T cell receptor (beta chain). The CDR3 runs 15 residues. Germline CDR1 and CDR2: SGHNT and YYREEE (reference sequence). V was shortened by 3 bases and J by 2 bases, with 9 bases between the two germline ends. The sample originates from a study of blood T cell repertoires in COVID-19. On the study more broadly: COVID-19 samples, acute and convalescent, were from the United States, Italy and Spain. Sample material is recorded as cDNA or gDNA derived from T cells, B-cell-depleted T cells, or PBMCs.

Per the original methods: From reference gene primer amplification, estimates of nucleated cell counts were derived. Produced via immunoSEQ multiplex PCR; TCRdb's table is partial and in-frame only. V and J calls and clone size follow that table, whereas D and trimming were derived from the DNA. The profile shows 63,000 or so clones, approximately 90% of them singletons. The origin of this receptor is a man between 65 and 85 years old with active COVID-19. This rearrangement joins TRBV5-4 to TRBJ2-6, with D tentatively TRBD1 (6 bases). The sample comprised peripheral blood. As DNA, the CDR3 is TGTGCCAGCAGCTCCCACAGGGCTGGGGCCAACGTCCTGACTTTC. Its protein product is CASSSHRAGANVLTF.